This T cell receptor (beta chain) appears in the sequencing data of a study of blood T cell repertoires in COVID-19. Original analysis: Amplification of reference gene primers provided the estimated nucleated cell counts. This table comes from immunoSEQ multiplex PCR, and its TCRdb copy is limited to in-frame clones, with some not included. The V and J calls and clone size were taken over from that table, and D and trimming were inferred from the DNA. The sample records under 300,000 clones, 86% being singletons. This CDR3 has 16 residues. Germline loops: CDR1 LGHDT, CDR2 YNNKEL (reference sequence). V lost 5 bases to trimming and J lost 3 bases, with 18 bases between them.

The clonotype was recovered from a woman aged 30 to 39 with active or convalescent COVID-19. Sequencing was performed on peripheral blood. This sequence joins TRBV3-1 (or the pseudogene TRBV3-2) and TRBJ2-3; perhaps TRBD2 as D (7 bases). The CDR3 region is CASSFRGGVVTDTQYF. The CDR3 DNA follows: TGTGCCAGCAGCTTTAGGGGGGGGGTTGTAACAGATACGCAGTATTTT.